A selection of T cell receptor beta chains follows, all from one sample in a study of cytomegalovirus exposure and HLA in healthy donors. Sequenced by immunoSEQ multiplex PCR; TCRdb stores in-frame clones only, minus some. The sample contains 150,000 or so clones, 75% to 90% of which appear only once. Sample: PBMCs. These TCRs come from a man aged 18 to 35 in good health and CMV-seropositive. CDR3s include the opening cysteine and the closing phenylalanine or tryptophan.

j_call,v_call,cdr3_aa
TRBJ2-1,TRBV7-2,CASSLALLPGLATYNEQFF
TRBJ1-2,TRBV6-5,CASNDRVYGYTF
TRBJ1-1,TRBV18,CASSQQGLAEAFF
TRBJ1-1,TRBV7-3,CASSSGGTEAFF
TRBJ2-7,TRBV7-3,CASSLTGVPGEQYF
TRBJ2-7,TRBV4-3,CASSLMSSDRGAYEQYF
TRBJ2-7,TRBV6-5,CASSYQGQGYEQYF
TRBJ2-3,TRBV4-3,CASSQDLCRDRGKGPSTDTQYF
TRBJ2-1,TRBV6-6,CASRAGTSGSNEQFF
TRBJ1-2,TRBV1,CTSSQEVSEGSGGYTF
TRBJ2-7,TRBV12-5,CASGLGHTGLYLYEQYF
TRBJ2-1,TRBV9,CASSAHSGGVDEQFF
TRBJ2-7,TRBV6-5,CASSAGPGTYGQYF
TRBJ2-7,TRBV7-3,CASSPSPPGQGTYEQYF